This T cell receptor (beta chain) was recovered during a study of blood T cell repertoires in COVID-19. Overall study context: The United States, Italy and Spain provided the acute and convalescent COVID-19 samples. Nucleic acid was either cDNA or gDNA, and it came from T cells, B-cell-depleted T cells, or PBMCs.

This clone is a singleton in its sample. Source study methods: The assay estimated nucleated cells by amplifying reference gene primers. Libraries were prepared by immunoSEQ multiplex PCR; TCRdb keeps only in-frame clonotypes and omits some of them. V, J and clone size derive from that table, while D and trimming were established from the DNA sequence. The data hold over 150,000 clones, with roughly four fifths observed a single time. The receptor's source is a woman between 45 and 65 years old with acute or convalescent COVID-19. Sequenced material: peripheral blood.

The CDR3 is CASSPSTGYSGNTIYF. The CDR3 coding sequence is TGTGCCAGCAGCCCATCGACAGGTTACTCTGGAAACACCATATATTTT. The V call is TRBV3-1 (or the pseudogene TRBV3-2), the J call TRBJ1-3, with TRBD1 as a possible D gene (6 bases). The V and J ends lost 4 bases and 0 bases respectively, with 13 bases between them. The length of the CDR3 is 16 residues. The germline CDR1 and CDR2 sequences are LGHDT and YNNKEL (reference sequence).